The next 20 T cell receptor beta chains were all read from a single sample in a study of beta chain features in type 1 diabetes. Expressed TCRB transcripts were sequenced after all isolated RNA was converted to cDNA. Data came from immunoSEQ multiplex PCR; TCRdb stores just in-frame clones and leaves some out. The sample has roughly 280,000 clones; roughly 25% are singletons. Study-wide points: Across all four CD4+ subsets, people with type 1 diabetes showed modestly shorter TCRB CDR3s.

These receptors lack a known antigen. The specimen sequenced was naive CD4+ T cells from blood. These receptors were collected from a woman aged 25 to 39 with type 1 diabetes.

This rearrangement joins TRBV9 to TRBJ1-2, with 9 nucleotides matching TRBD1. J gave up 4 bases and V 0 bases, and 1 base lay outside the gene matches. The CDR3 sequence is 14 residues long. From germline, CDR1 is SGDLS and CDR2 YYNGEE. The CDR3 DNA reads as TGTGCCAGCAGCGTAGAGGACAGGGGCTATGGCTACACCTTC. This gives the protein CASSVEDRGYGYTF.

Only a few counts were recorded for this clone. The chain carries TRBV19 and TRBJ2-7; no clear D gene. The CDR3 runs to 13 residues. Germline V gene data show CDR1 as LNHDA and CDR2 as SQIVND (reference sequence). The V gene lost 5 bases and the J gene lost 4 bases, with 12 bases spanning the gap. CDR3 nucleotide sequence: TGTGCCAGTAGTCTCCTCCCGCGTTACGAGCAGTACTTC. Translated, it gives CASSLLPRYEQYF.

The chain is built from TRBV19 and TRBJ2-4; D is perhaps TRBD2 (6 bases). This CDR3 region has 17 residues. With 6 bases removed from V and 0 bases from J, the gap between germline ends came to 18 bases. Germline lookup yields CDR1 LNHDA and CDR2 SQIVND (reference sequence). The CDR3 DNA follows: TGTGCCAGTAGCCCGACTGGGACTTTGCTAGCCAAAAACATTCAGTACTTC. It is translated as CASSPTGTLLAKNIQYF.

The chain carries TRBV4-1 and TRBJ1-2; the D gene is possibly TRBD1 (6 bases). Trimming shortened V by 0 bases and J by 0 bases, and 11 bases separated the two germline ends. Germline V CDR1 and CDR2: MGHRA, YSYEKL. The CDR3 consists of 16 residues. The CDR3 sequence: CASSQDGSGANYGYTF. The CDR3 DNA reads TGCGCCAGCAGCCAAGATGGTTCAGGGGCTAACTATGGCTACACCTTC.

This clone was observed a few times. The V gene is TRBV30, the J gene TRBJ2-7; TRBD2 agrees at 8 bases. CDR1 GTSNPN and CDR2 SVGIG come from the germline V gene (reference sequence). The trim removed 2 bases at V and 6 bases at J, leaving 9 bases unmatched. The CDR3 extends over 14 amino acids. This CDR3 reads CAWSSGLGGLEQYF. CDR3 DNA sequence: TGTGCCTGGAGTTCGGGACTAGGGGGGCTCGAGCAGTACTTC.

This clone was seen a few times. V is TRBV29-1 and J is TRBJ2-7, with a tentative D call TRBD2 (6 bases). V lost 7 bases to trimming and J lost 5 bases, with 15 bases between them. The CDR3 is made up of 12 amino acids. Germline-derived CDR1 and CDR2 are SQVTM and ANQGSEA. CDR3 in DNA: TGCAGCGCGTCACACAGGAGGGACGAGCAGTACTTC. Translated: CSASHRRDEQYF.

This clone occurred a few times. V is TRBV30 and J is TRBJ1-2, with D uncertain. Trimming shortened V by 2 bases and J by 12 bases, and 16 bases separated the two germline ends. CDR3 length equals 12 residues. Germline V gene sequence: CDR1 GTSNPN, CDR2 SVGIG (reference sequence). CDR3 DNA: TGTGCCTGGAGTAGTGGCGGGCCGCGGAACACCTTC. Translation: CAWSSGGPRNTF. Using reference TRBV30 and TRBJ1-2 for the parts outside the CDR3, the full variable domain is SQTIHQWPATLVQPVGSPLSLECTVEGTSNPNLYWYRQAAGRGLQLLFYSVGIGQISSEVPQNLSASRPQDRQFILSSKKLLLSDSGFYLCAWSSGGPRNTFGSGTRLTVV.

The chain couples TRBV29-1 to TRBJ2-1, with D possibly matching TRBD1 (5 bases). Trimming took off 3 bases at V and 6 bases at J, with 15 bases between the two ends. This CDR3 comprises 14 residues. In germline, CDR1 is SQVTM, CDR2 ANQGSEA. CDR3: CSVEQVRRANEQFF. For the CDR3, the DNA is TGCAGCGTTGAGCAGGTCCGCAGGGCCAATGAGCAGTTCTTC.

The V and J genes are TRBV5-1 and TRBJ2-5; perhaps TRBD2 as D (5 bases). Deletions cut 4 bases from V and 5 bases from J, with 18 bases between. This CDR3 spans 15 amino acids. Germline V CDR1 and CDR2: SGHRS, YFSETQ. In DNA form, the CDR3 reads TGCGCCAGCAGCGCGATGAGCGGACTGTCCGAGACCCAGTACTTC. It translates to CASSAMSGLSETQYF.

The rearrangement uses TRBV5-1 and TRBJ1-1; D unclear. V lost 4 bases and J 2 bases, leaving 12 bases between the germline ends. The germline V gene encodes CDR1 SGHRS and CDR2 YFSETQ. This CDR3 spans 14 amino acids. This CDR3 is CASSKTTANTEAFF. The CDR3 bases are TGCGCCAGCAGCAAAACAACAGCAAACACTGAAGCTTTCTTT.

The V and J genes are TRBV6-5 and TRBJ2-7, with 8 nucleotides matching TRBD1. CDR1 MNHEY and CDR2 SVGAGI come from the germline V gene. The CDR3 is made up of 15 amino acids. Trimming cost V 1 base and J 6 bases; bases outside gene matches: 8. This CDR3 reads CASSYFADRVTEQYF. The CDR3, as DNA: TGTGCCAGCAGTTACTTCGCGGACAGGGTGACCGAGCAGTACTTC.

The chain has TRBV9 and TRBJ2-7; a weak D match, TRBD1 (6 bases). This CDR3 is 15 amino acids long. Germline V gene sequence: CDR1 SGDLS, CDR2 YYNGEE. Trimming stripped 2 bases from V and 1 base from J, with 13 bases between. The CDR3 protein is CASSVSPGTSYEQYF. The CDR3 nucleotides are TGTGCCAGCAGCGTCTCTCCCGGGACATCCTACGAGCAGTACTTC. Filled out from reference TRBV9 and TRBJ2-7, the complete variable domain reads DSGVTQTPKHLITATGQRVTLRCSPRSGDLSVYWYQQSLDQGLQFLIQYYNGEERAKGNILERFSAQQFPDLHSELNLSSLELGDSALYFCASSVSPGTSYEQYFGPGTRLTVT.

The chain is built from TRBV7-2 and TRBJ1-1, with 7 bases aligning to TRBD1. V lost 4 bases, J lost 5 bases, and 10 bases stayed unmatched. Germline CDR1 is SGHTA and CDR2 is FQGNSA. This CDR3 contains 15 residues. The CDR3 DNA is TGTGCCAGCAGCTCTGTACAGGGGATAGGGACTGAAGCTTTCTTT. Translation: CASSSVQGIGTEAFF.

This clone was seen a few times. This sequence joins TRBV6-5 and TRBJ2-1, with a weak D call TRBD2 (6 bases). CDR1 is MNHEY, CDR2 SVGAGI, per germline. This CDR3 contains 14 residues. Trimming cost V 5 bases and J 10 bases, with 18 bases left between them. CDR3 loop: CASSPSGLFREQFF. Here the CDR3 DNA reads TGTGCCAGCAGTCCCTCGGGACTCTTCAGGGAGCAGTTCTTC.

This chain uses TRBV18 with TRBJ2-5, with TRBD2 identical over 9 bases. Germline CDR1 reads KGHSH; CDR2 reads LQKENI. Losses at the gene ends were 3 bases for V and 5 bases for J; bases not matched to a gene: 4. The CDR3 is 14 residues long. CDR3 amino acids: CASSPGLARETQYF. DNA of the CDR3: TGTGCCAGCTCACCCGGACTAGCGAGGGAGACCCAGTACTTC.

The chain employs TRBV28 and TRBJ2-5; no reliable D call. Germline CDR1 MDHEN, CDR2 SYDVKM. V lost 1 base to trimming and J lost 5 bases, with 8 bases between them. CDR3 size: 13 residues. The CDR3 nucleotides read TGTGCCAGCAGTTTATTGTCCAGGGAGACCCAGTACTTC. Amino acids: CASSLLSRETQYF.

The V call is TRBV5-1, the J call TRBJ1-1; 8 positions match TRBD1. The germline CDR1 and CDR2 sequences are SGHRS and YFSETQ. Trimming removed 1 base from V and 3 bases from J; junction bases left unmatched: 2. The CDR3 totals 14 residues. CDR3 protein: CASSLLGQDTEAFF. The CDR3 DNA is TGCGCCAGCAGCTTGTTGGGACAGGACACTGAAGCTTTCTTT.

The chain carries TRBV19 and TRBJ2-1, with 8 nucleotides matching TRBD1. The V and J ends lost 6 bases and 8 bases, in that order; junction bases with no gene match: 15. The CDR3 has 16 residues. Germline V gene data show CDR1 as LNHDA and CDR2 as SQIVND (reference sequence). CDR3 amino acids: CASSHPGQGRGDEQFF. The CDR3, as DNA: TGTGCCAGTAGCCATCCCGGACAGGGAAGGGGCGATGAGCAGTTCTTC.

The chain links TRBV1 to TRBJ2-1; the table's D call, TRBD2, was not checked against the DNA. TRBV1 is a documented pseudogene. CDR3 length equals 15 residues. The CDR3 DNA sequence: TGCTCCGGAGGAACGGGGGGAGGGGGATACAATGAGCAGTTCTTC. Translation: CSGGTGGGGYNEQFF.

This clone was recorded a few times. The V and J genes are TRBV11-2 and TRBJ2-3, with 11 bases fitting TRBD2. Germline V gives CDR1 SGHAT, CDR2 FQNNGV. V lost 5 bases and J lost 6; bases outside the gene matches: 10. CDR3 length: 16 residues. CDR3 nucleotides: TGTGCCAGCAGCGACGGACTAGCGGGCGCTGTGGATACGCAGTATTTT. It encodes CASSDGLAGAVDTQYF.